This T cell receptor (beta chain) came from a study of early T cells in non-severe SARS-CoV-2 infection. Across the whole study: Chains stayed unpaired after sequencing of bulk RNA from unsorted whole blood.

Study-wide points: The matching step, a VDJdb search, favored anti-spike CD8 responses and missed private and CD4 specificities.

V lost 3 bases and J lost 1; bases outside the gene matches: 6. Germline V gene data show CDR1 as SGHRS and CDR2 as YFSETQ. The CDR3 has 16 amino acids. Unique molecular identifier tags were affixed to discrete cDNA molecules. MiXCR was run by TCRdb on the 5' RACE reads, yielding one entry per CDR3 protein. The sample holds more than 60,000 distinct CDR3 sequences, around 13% seen once. Of note for this clonotype: Its antigen is unidentified.

The sample consisted of whole blood, taken at baseline. The source of this sequence is an adult who was a healthcare worker with PCR-confirmed SARS-CoV-2 infection or an uninfected control (not recorded which). The donor label of this sample is uncertain. V and J are TRBV5-1 and TRBJ2-2; 7 bases align to TRBD1. In nucleotides, the CDR3 is TGCGCCAGCAGCTGGGGACAGCCTTTGAACACCGGGGAGCTGTTTTTT. Translation: CASSWGQPLNTGELFF.